What follows are 5 T cell receptor beta chains derived from one specimen sequenced in a study of T cells in Graves' hyperthyroidism and ophthalmopathy. TCR beta CDR3 regions were amplified from RNA. When the TCR CDR3 underwent first-round RT-PCR, the HTBI primer set was used. MiXCR was run by TCRdb on the multiplex PCR reads, yielding one entry per CDR3 protein. The data show 250,000 to 350,000 distinct CDR3 sequences, 20% to 25% seen once. Sequencing input: blood. These TCRs come from a man aged 30 to 39 with Graves' ophthalmopathy.

This clonotype was found many times. The rearrangement links TRBV3-1 to TRBJ2-5; D perhaps matches TRBD2 (6 bases). Trimming stripped 0 bases from V and 6 bases from J, with 14 bases between. Germline CDR1 is LGHDT and CDR2 is YNNKEL (reference sequence). The CDR3 is 15 amino acids. The CDR3 nucleotides are TGTGCCAGCAGCCAAGATAGGCCTAGCGAACAGACCCAGTACTTC. It is translated as CASSQDRPSEQTQYF.

V and J are TRBV28 and TRBJ2-6; D is unresolved. The germline V and J ends were trimmed by 1 base and 0 bases, with 7 bases remaining between them. The germline gives CDR1 MDHEN, CDR2 SYDVKM. This CDR3 spans 16 amino acids. In DNA form, the CDR3 reads TGTGCCAGCAGTTTATTCCCCAGCTCTGGGGCCAACGTCCTGACTTTC. Its protein is CASSLFPSSGANVLTF.

The V gene is TRBV7-3, the J gene TRBJ2-7, with TRBD1 matching over 8 bases. The CDR3 consists of 15 residues. J gave up 3 bases and V 2 bases, and 6 bases lay outside the gene matches. Germline V lookup: CDR1 SGHTA, CDR2 FQGTGA. The CDR3 DNA reads as TGTGCCAGCAGCTTAGGGAGGACAGGGATCTACGAGCAGTACTTC. Translation gives CASSLGRTGIYEQYF.

The count of this clonotype is one. The junction departs from the called germline gene at one end, perhaps through a read error. The DNA for the CDR3 is TGTGCCACCTCCCTTAGCGGGTCCTCCTGCGAGCAGTACTTC. Protein product: CATSLSGSSCEQYF. The chain combines TRBV15 with TRBJ2-7; 7 nucleotides line up with TRBD2. The CDR3 is 14 residues long. Germline values: CDR1 LNHNV, CDR2 YYDKDF (reference sequence).

J is TRBJ2-3 and V is TRBV29-1, with 10 bases matching TRBD1. The CDR3 runs to 14 residues. Trimming cost V 3 bases and J 5 bases; bases outside gene matches: 5. Germline loops: CDR1 SQVTM, CDR2 ANQGSEA. The CDR3 region has the DNA TGCAGCGTTGAGGGGACAGGGGATGGAGATACGCAGTATTTT. Translating it yields CSVEGTGDGDTQYF.